A selection of T cell receptor beta chains follows, all from one sample in a study of shared clonotypes between healthy human individuals. Using immunoSEQ multiplex PCR, the repertoire was profiled, and TCRdb retains in-frame clones only, with some absent. The table shows around 2.1 million clones, with approximately 94% occurring only once. The source material was naive CD4+ T cells sorted from blood. The receptors were gathered from a man between 18 and 29 years old in good health. Each CDR3 is given with its conserved first and last residue. Each record gives: CDR3 protein, CDR3 DNA, V gene, D gene, J gene, clone size. D genes are given only for firm matches. Expanded clones get a size class; other rows say once, few or many, or leave the size out.

CASSLVSSGVAPQETQYF TGTGCCAGCAGCTTAGTCTCTAGCGGGGTCGCCCCTCAAGAGACCCAGTACTTC TRBV7-2 TRBD2 TRBJ2-5 NA
CASSLSRESGGYTF TGTGCCAGCAGTTTATCACGGGAGAGTGGGGGCTACACCTTC TRBV28 NA TRBJ1-2 NA
CASKNTGSSYNSPLHF TGTGCCAGCAAAAACACAGGGAGCTCCTATAATTCACCCCTCCACTTT TRBV6-6 NA TRBJ1-6 NA
CASSSSTSSTHEQYF TGTGCCAGCAGCTCTTCGACTAGCAGTACCCACGAGCAGTACTTC TRBV7-9 TRBD2 TRBJ2-7 once
CASSLELARQFF TGTGCCAGCAGCTTGGAACTAGCTAGGCAGTTCTTC TRBV7-2 NA TRBJ2-1 NA
CASSSPTLSYEQYF TGTGCCAGCAGCTCACCCACTCTCTCCTACGAGCAGTACTTC TRBV11-2 NA TRBJ2-7 NA
CATSRDPWGSDTQYF TGTGCCACCAGCAGAGATCCGTGGGGGTCAGATACGCAGTATTTT TRBV15 NA TRBJ2-3 NA
CASSYSTGTEAFF TGTGCCAGCAGTTACTCGACGGGAACCGAAGCTTTCTTT TRBV6-6 NA TRBJ1-1 once
CAWTGVDYGYTF TGTGCCTGGACCGGGGTCGACTATGGCTACACCTTC TRBV30 NA TRBJ1-2 NA
CARSSRGRETQYF TGTGCCAGAAGCTCACGGGGGCGGGAGACCCAGTACTTC TRBV5-3 NA TRBJ2-5 once
CASSQDKGLGQQSSYEQYF TGCGCCAGCAGCCAAGATAAGGGGCTGGGACAGCAAAGCTCCTACGAGCAGTACTTC TRBV4-1 TRBD1 TRBJ2-7 NA
CASRFVLWEGTGNEQFF TGTGCAAGTCGCTTCGTTCTGTGGGAGGGAACGGGCAATGAGCAGTTCTTC TRBV12-2 NA TRBJ2-1 NA
CASSQDRGTVNHSNQPQHF TGCGCCAGCAGCCAAGATAGAGGGACAGTAAATCATAGCAATCAGCCCCAGCATTTT TRBV4-1 TRBD1 TRBJ1-5 NA